A selection of T cell receptor beta chains follows, all from one sample in a study of shared clonotypes between healthy human individuals. Profiling relied on immunoSEQ multiplex PCR, and the TCRdb table lists in-frame clones only, not all of them. The sample carries 2 million to 2.5 million clones, nearly 97% recorded once. Specimen: naive CD4+ T cells sorted from blood. The source is a man aged 18 to 29 in good health. The CDR3 runs from the conserved cysteine through the conserved F or W. The order of the fields is CDR3 DNA, CDR3 protein, clone size, D gene, J gene, V gene, CDR3 length. A D gene is named only where the DNA matches it firmly. Rows may omit the clone size; those that give it use once, few, many or a size class.

DNA: TGCGCCAGCAGCCAACGTCTAGCGGGGGCATCCTCTCGCACAGATACGCAGTATTTT
CDR3: CASSQRLAGASSRTDTQYF
size: -
D: TRBD2
J: TRBJ2-3
V: TRBV4-1
length: 19

DNA: TGCAGCGTTGATGGACAGGGTAAGGGTAACACTGAAGCTTTCTTT
CDR3: CSVDGQGKGNTEAFF
size: once
D: TRBD1
J: TRBJ1-1
V: TRBV29-1
length: 15

DNA: TGTGCCAGCAGTGAAGAGACCTCAATAGGGGAGCAGTACTTC
CDR3: CASSEETSIGEQYF
size: -
D: -
J: TRBJ2-7
V: TRBV6-1
length: 14

DNA: TGCGCCAGCAGCCAAGACTACCTAGCGGGAGGGCCGTCATACAATGAGCAGTTCTTC
CDR3: CASSQDYLAGGPSYNEQFF
size: -
D: TRBD2
J: TRBJ2-1
V: TRBV4-3
length: 19

DNA: TGTGCCAGCAGTGCCGGGACTAGCGGGGGTGCCCCCAGGACCCAGTACTTC
CDR3: CASSAGTSGGAPRTQYF
size: -
D: TRBD2
J: TRBJ2-5
V: TRBV2
length: 17

DNA: TGTGCCAGCAGTTTGGGCCGCTCTATTTACTATGGCTACACCTTC
CDR3: CASSLGRSIYYGYTF
size: -
D: -
J: TRBJ1-2
V: TRBV27
length: 15

DNA: TGTGCCAGCAGTGGCCTCGGGATAGCGACCCAATGGACCCAGTACTTC
CDR3: CASSGLGIATQWTQYF
size: -
D: -
J: TRBJ2-5
V: TRBV28
length: 16

DNA: TGTGCCAGCAGAACCGACAGGGAAAATTCACCCCTCCACTTT
CDR3: CASRTDRENSPLHF
size: -
D: TRBD1
J: TRBJ1-6
V: TRBV6-1
length: 14

DNA: TGCGCCAGCAGCTCGACCGGACGGACTAATGAAAAACTGTTTTTT
CDR3: CASSSTGRTNEKLFF
size: -
D: -
J: TRBJ1-4
V: TRBV5-1
length: 15

DNA: TGTGCCATCTCGCCTCGGCAGGTTGTTCATGGCTACACCTTC
CDR3: CAISPRQVVHGYTF
size: -
D: -
J: TRBJ1-2
V: TRBV6-1
length: 14

DNA: TGTGCCAGCAGTCCCACCCCGGATCCTCGAAACACCATATATTTT
CDR3: CASSPTPDPRNTIYF
size: -
D: -
J: TRBJ1-3
V: TRBV27
length: 15

DNA: TGCGCCAGCAGCGAACGAAGCGGGGGACAGGGATACAATGAGCAGTTCTTC
CDR3: CASSERSGGQGYNEQFF
size: -
D: -
J: TRBJ2-1
V: TRBV5-1
length: 17

DNA: TGTGCCAGCTCACCACCCGAGAGGGTTAGCGAGCAGTACTTC
CDR3: CASSPPERVSEQYF
size: -
D: -
J: TRBJ2-7
V: TRBV18
length: 14

DNA: TGCGCCAGCAGCTTCCGGGACGGGACATCACCCCTCCACTTT
CDR3: CASSFRDGTSPLHF
size: once
D: -
J: TRBJ1-6
V: TRBV5-1
length: 14

DNA: TGTGCCAGCAGCTTACGGGGGACAGGGTTATACGAGCAGTACTTC
CDR3: CASSLRGTGLYEQYF
size: -
D: TRBD1
J: TRBJ2-7
V: TRBV11-2
length: 15

DNA: TGTGCCAGCAGCCCAGGACATAACTATGGCTACACCTTC
CDR3: CASSPGHNYGYTF
size: few
D: -
J: TRBJ1-2
V: TRBV9
length: 13

DNA: TGCAGCGTTCATAGGACTAGCGGGGGGACTAGCACAGATACGCAGTATTTT
CDR3: CSVHRTSGGTSTDTQYF
size: -
D: TRBD2
J: TRBJ2-3
V: TRBV29-1
length: 17

DNA: TGCAGCGTTGAGGGGCCGGGGGCAGCCGGGGAGCTGTTTTTT
CDR3: CSVEGPGAAGELFF
size: -
D: -
J: TRBJ2-2
V: TRBV29-1
length: 14

DNA: TGTGCCATCAGTGATGGACAGGGAACCTACGAGCAGTACTTC
CDR3: CAISDGQGTYEQYF
size: few
D: TRBD1
J: TRBJ2-7
V: TRBV10-3
length: 14

DNA: TGCGCCAGCAGCTTGGTCCCCGGGGGGAACTATGGCTACACCTTC
CDR3: CASSLVPGGNYGYTF
size: -
D: -
J: TRBJ1-2
V: TRBV5-1
length: 15

DNA: TGTGCCAGCAGTGATGCTCTGGGGCAGAACAGGGAGCTGTTTTTT
CDR3: CASSDALGQNRELFF
size: -
D: -
J: TRBJ2-2
V: TRBV25-1
length: 15

DNA: TGTGCCAGCAGTTACCAGAGGACTTTCTACAATGAGCAGTTCTTC
CDR3: CASSYQRTFYNEQFF
size: -
D: -
J: TRBJ2-1
V: TRBV6-5
length: 15